A single sample gave rise to the 10 T cell receptor beta chains below, sequenced in a study of T cell responses to AZD1222 COVID-19 vaccine. TCRdb's copy holds only in-frame clones and misses some; the assay was immunoSEQ multiplex PCR. The sample holds some 120,000 clones, about 90% seen once. Here the sequenced sample was peripheral blood, taken on day 0 of AZD1222 vaccination. The receptors were sampled from an adult in good health.

A few counts support this clone. The chain is built from TRBV11-3 and TRBJ2-2; D is unclear. Germline CDR1 reads SGHNT; CDR2 reads YENEEA. CDR3 length equals 13 residues. V shed 5 bases and J shed 0 bases, with 4 bases lying between them. The CDR3 region is CASSQANTGELFF. The CDR3 region has the DNA TGTGCCAGCAGCCAGGCGAACACCGGGGAGCTGTTTTTT.

The chain employs TRBV9 and TRBJ1-1; D gene unclear. Germline-derived CDR1 and CDR2 are SGDLS and YYNGEE. V was shortened by 0 bases and J by 0 bases, with 6 bases between the two germline ends. CDR3 size: 14 residues. CDR3 DNA: TGTGCCAGCAGCGTAGAGGGAGTGAACACTGAAGCTTTCTTT. Amino acid sequence: CASSVEGVNTEAFF.

The CDR3 sequence: CASSLTSSYEQYF. The CDR3 nucleotides read TGTGCCAGCAGCTTAACCAGCTCCTACGAGCAGTACTTC. The genes are TRBV7-8 and TRBJ2-7, with D unclear. V lost 2 bases and J lost 0, with 5 bases in between. This CDR3 spans 13 amino acids. Germline CDR1 reads SGHVS; CDR2 reads FQNEAQ.

The chain links TRBV30 to TRBJ2-7; TRBD2 matches at 7 bases. J was trimmed by 4 bases and V by 2 bases; bases with no gene match: 8. This CDR3 has 14 residues. Germline values: CDR1 GTSNPN, CDR2 SVGIG (reference sequence). The CDR3 nucleotides read TGTGCCTGGAGTCCGACGGGACTAAAGTACGAGCAGTACTTC. Translating it yields CAWSPTGLKYEQYF.

The J gene is TRBJ1-5, the V gene TRBV7-9, with 8 nucleotides matching TRBD1. Germline V gene sequence: CDR1 SEHNR, CDR2 FQNEAQ (reference sequence). CDR3 length: 14 amino acids. After removal of 4 bases from V and 6 bases from J, the junction contained 5 bases not matched to a gene. The CDR3 DNA reads as TGTGCCAGCAGCTATACAGGGGGTGGTCAGCCCCAGCATTTT. Amino acid sequence: CASSYTGGGQPQHF.

The chain is built from TRBV5-4 and TRBJ1-2, with TRBD1 matching over 8 bases. Germline V CDR1 and CDR2: SGHNT, YYREEE (reference sequence). With V trimmed by 3 bases and J by 4 bases, 8 bases remained unmatched. This CDR3 contains 15 residues. CDR3 DNA: TGTGCCAGCAGCTATGCCGGGACAGGAACCTATGGCTACACCTTC. It encodes CASSYAGTGTYGYTF.

V usage is TRBV15 and J usage is TRBJ1-3; no clear D. CDR3 length equals 14 residues. Trimming took 1 base from V and 8 from J, leaving 12 bases between them. Germline V gene sequence: CDR1 LNHNV, CDR2 YYDKDF (reference sequence). The CDR3 protein is CATSRVPTRDTIYF. CDR3 DNA: TGTGCCACCAGCAGAGTCCCTACAAGAGACACCATATATTTT.

V and J are TRBV11-1 and TRBJ1-1, with D maybe TRBD1 (6 bases). The length of the CDR3 is 15 residues. Trimming removed 6 bases from V and 5 bases from J, with 19 bases in between. CDR1 and CDR2 (germline): SGHAT, FQDESV (reference sequence). Here the CDR3 reads CASRNFGWGRTEAFF. CDR3 coding DNA: TGTGCCAGCAGAAACTTCGGTTGGGGGCGGACTGAAGCTTTCTTT.

The chain employs TRBV29-1 and TRBJ2-7; D is unresolved. The CDR3 loop spans 12 amino acids. CDR1 and CDR2 from the germline V gene are SQVTM and ANQGSEA. Between the trimmed V and J ends, which lost 5 bases and 1 base, there was a span of 9 bases. The CDR3 DNA reads as TGCAGCGTTAATGACGGATCCTACGAGCAGTACTTC. This codes for CSVNDGSYEQYF.

This clone was recorded only once. The chain employs TRBV21-1 and TRBJ1-5; TRBD1, the table's D call, lacks a check against the DNA. TRBV21-1 has pseudogene status. The CDR3 length is 18 residues. The CDR3 loop reads CASSKGRRGHSSDQPQHF. CDR3 sequence (DNA): TGTGCCAGCAGCAAAGGTAGAAGAGGACATTCCAGTGATCAGCCCCAGCATTTT.